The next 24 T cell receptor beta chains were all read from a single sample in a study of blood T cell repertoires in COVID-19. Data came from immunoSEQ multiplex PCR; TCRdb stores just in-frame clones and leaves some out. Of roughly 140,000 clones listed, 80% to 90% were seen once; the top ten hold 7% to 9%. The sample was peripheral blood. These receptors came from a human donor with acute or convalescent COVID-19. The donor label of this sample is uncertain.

CDR3 in amino acids: CASREQGAIYGYTF. The CDR3 bases are TGTGCCAGCAGAGAACAGGGGGCCATATATGGCTACACCTTC. This chain connects TRBV2 to TRBJ1-2; 9 nucleotides match TRBD1. V lost 6 bases to trimming and J lost 5 bases; unmatched junction nucleotides: 7. The CDR3 has 14 residues. Looked up from germline, CDR1 is SNHLY and CDR2 is FYNNEI.

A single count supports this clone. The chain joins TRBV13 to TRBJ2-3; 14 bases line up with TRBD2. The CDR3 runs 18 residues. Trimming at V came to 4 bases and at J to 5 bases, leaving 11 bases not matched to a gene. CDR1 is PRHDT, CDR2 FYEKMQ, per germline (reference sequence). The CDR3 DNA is TGTGCCAGCAGCTCCGCCCCACGACTAGCGGGGGGGCGAGATACGCAGTATTTT. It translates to CASSSAPRLAGGRDTQYF.

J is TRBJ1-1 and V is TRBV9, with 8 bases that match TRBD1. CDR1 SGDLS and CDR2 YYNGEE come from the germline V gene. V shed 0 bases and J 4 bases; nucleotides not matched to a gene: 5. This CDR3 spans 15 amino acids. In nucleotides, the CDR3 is TGTGCCAGCAGCGTAGAACAGGGGGTCGGCACTGAAGCTTTCTTT. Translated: CASSVEQGVGTEAFF.

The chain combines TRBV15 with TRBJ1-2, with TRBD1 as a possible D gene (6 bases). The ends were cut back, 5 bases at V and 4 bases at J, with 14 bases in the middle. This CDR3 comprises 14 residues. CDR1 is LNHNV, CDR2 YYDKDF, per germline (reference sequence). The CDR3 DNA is TGTGCCACCAGCGTACACAGGGAACTCTATGGCTACACCTTC. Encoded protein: CATSVHRELYGYTF.

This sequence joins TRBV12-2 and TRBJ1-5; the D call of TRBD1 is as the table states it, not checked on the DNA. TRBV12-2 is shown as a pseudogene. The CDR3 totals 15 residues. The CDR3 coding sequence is TGTGCAAGTCGCTCTGGGACACCGGGCAATCAGCCCCAGCATTTT. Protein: CASRSGTPGNQPQHF.

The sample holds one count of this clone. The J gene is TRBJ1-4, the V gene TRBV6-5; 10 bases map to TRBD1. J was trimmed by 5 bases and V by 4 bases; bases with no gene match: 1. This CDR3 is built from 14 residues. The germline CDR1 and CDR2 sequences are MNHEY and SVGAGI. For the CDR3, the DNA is TGTGCCAGCAGTTGGGACAGGGGAAATGAAAAACTGTTTTTT. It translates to CASSWDRGNEKLFF.

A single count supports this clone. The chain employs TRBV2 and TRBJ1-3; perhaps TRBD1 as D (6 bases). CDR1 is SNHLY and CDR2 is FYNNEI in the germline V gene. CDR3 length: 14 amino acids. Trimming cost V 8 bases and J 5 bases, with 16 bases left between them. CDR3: CASSRGGDRNTIYF. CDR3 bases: TGTGCCAGCTCCCGAGGGGGAGATAGAAACACCATATATTTT.

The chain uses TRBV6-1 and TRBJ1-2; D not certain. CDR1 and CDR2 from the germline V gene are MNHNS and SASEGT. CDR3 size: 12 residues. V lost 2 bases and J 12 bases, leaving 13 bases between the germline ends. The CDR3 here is CASSEKPIGDTF. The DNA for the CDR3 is TGTGCCAGCAGTGAAAAACCCATCGGGGACACCTTC.

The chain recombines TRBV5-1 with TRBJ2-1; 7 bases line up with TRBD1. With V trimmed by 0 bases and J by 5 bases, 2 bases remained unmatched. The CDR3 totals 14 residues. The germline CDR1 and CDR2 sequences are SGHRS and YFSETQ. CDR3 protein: CASSLVGQNNEQFF. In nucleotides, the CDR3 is TGCGCCAGCAGCTTGGTGGGACAGAACAATGAGCAGTTCTTC.

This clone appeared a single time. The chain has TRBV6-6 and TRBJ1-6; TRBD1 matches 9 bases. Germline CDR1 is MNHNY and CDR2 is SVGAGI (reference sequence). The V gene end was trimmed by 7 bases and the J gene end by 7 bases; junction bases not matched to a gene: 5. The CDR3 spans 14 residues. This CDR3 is CASKQGTGNSPLHF. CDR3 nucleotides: TGTGCCAGCAAGCAAGGGACAGGGAATTCACCCCTCCACTTT.

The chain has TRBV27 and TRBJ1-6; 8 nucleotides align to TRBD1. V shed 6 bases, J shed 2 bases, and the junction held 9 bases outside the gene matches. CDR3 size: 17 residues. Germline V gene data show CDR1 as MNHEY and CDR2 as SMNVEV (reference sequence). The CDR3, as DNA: TGTGCCAGCAGGGCCGGACAGGGCCGGACCTATAATTCACCCCTCCACTTT. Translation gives CASRAGQGRTYNSPLHF.

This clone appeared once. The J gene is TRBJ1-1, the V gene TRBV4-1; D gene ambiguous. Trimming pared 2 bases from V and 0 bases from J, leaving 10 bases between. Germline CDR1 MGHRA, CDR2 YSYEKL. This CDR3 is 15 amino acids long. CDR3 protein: CASSQTGSMNTEAFF. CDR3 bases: TGCGCCAGCAGCCAAACGGGGTCCATGAACACTGAAGCTTTCTTT.

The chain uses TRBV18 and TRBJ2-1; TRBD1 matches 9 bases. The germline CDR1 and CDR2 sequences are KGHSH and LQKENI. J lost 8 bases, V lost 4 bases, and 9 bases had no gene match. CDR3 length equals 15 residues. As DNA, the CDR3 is TGTGCCAGCTCACTCGGGGGACAGGGCGTAGATGAGCAGTTCTTC. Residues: CASSLGGQGVDEQFF. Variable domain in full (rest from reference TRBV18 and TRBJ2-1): NAGVMQNPRHLVRRRGQEARLRCSPMKGHSHVYWYRQLPEEGLKFMVYLQKENIIDESGMPKERFSAEFPKEGPSILRIQQVVRGDSAAYFCASSLGGQGVDEQFFGPGTRLTVL.

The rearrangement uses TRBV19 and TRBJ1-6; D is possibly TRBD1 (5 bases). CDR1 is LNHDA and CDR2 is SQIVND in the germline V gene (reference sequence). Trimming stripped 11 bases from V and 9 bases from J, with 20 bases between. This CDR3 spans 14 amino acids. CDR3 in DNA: TGTGCCTCGGGGGGGGGACCTCAGAGTTCACCCCTCCACTTT. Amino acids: CASGGGPQSSPLHF.

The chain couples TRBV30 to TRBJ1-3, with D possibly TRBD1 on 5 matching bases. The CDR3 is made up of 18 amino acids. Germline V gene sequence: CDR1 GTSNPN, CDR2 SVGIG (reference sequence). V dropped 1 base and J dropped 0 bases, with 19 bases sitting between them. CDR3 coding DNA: TGTGCCTGGAGTGGGGGGGGACCCTCCCGGCGCTCTGGAAACACCATATATTTT. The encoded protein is CAWSGGGPSRRSGNTIYF.

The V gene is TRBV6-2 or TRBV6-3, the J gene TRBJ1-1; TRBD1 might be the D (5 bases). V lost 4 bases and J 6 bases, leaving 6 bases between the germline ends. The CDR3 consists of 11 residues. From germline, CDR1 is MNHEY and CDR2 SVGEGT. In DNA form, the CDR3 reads TGTGCCAGCAGTTGGGGGGCTGAAGCTTTCTTT. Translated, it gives CASSWGAEAFF.

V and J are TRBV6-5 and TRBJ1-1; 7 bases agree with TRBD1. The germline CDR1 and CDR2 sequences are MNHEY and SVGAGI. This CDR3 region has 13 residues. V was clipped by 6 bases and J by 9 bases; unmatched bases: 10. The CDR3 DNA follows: TGTGCCAGCAGCGCACCGGGACAGAGTAAAGCTTTCTTT. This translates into CASSAPGQSKAFF.

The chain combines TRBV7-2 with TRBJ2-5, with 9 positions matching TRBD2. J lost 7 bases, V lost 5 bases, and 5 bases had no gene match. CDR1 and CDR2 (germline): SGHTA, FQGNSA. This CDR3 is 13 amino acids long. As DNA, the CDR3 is TGTGCCAGCAGCCGCGGGGGGGGAGTGACCCAGTACTTC. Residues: CASSRGGGVTQYF.

DNA of the CDR3: TGCGCCAGCAGTGGGACACGAGTCTATGGCTACACCTTC. This gives the protein CASSGTRVYGYTF. The rearrangement links TRBV10-2 to TRBJ1-2; maybe TRBD1 (5 bases). This CDR3 has 13 amino acids. The V end was cut by 4 bases, the J end by 4 bases, with 10 bases between. Germline assignment: CDR1 WSHSY and CDR2 SAAADI.

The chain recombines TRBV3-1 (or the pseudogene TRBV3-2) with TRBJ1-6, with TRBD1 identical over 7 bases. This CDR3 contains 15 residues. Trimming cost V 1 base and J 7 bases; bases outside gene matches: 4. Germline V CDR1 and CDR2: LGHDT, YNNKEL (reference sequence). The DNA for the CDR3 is TGTGCCAGCAGCCAAGGGGTAGGGGGCAATTCACCCCTCCACTTT. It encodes CASSQGVGGNSPLHF.

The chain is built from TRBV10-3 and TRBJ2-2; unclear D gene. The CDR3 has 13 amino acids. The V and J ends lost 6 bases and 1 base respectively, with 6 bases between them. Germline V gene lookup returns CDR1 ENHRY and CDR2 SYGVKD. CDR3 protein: CAIRFKNTGELFF. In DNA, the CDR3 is TGTGCCATCAGGTTCAAGAACACCGGGGAGCTGTTTTTT.

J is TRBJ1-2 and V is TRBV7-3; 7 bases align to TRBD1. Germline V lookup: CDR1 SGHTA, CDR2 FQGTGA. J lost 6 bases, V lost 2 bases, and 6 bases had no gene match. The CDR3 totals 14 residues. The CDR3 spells CASSLDRASHGYTF. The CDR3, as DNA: TGTGCCAGCAGCTTAGACAGGGCAAGTCATGGCTACACCTTC.

The CDR3 loop is CASSPRGGDTGELFF. The CDR3 bases are TGTGCCAGCAGCCCTAGGGGGGGCGACACCGGGGAGCTGTTTTTT. The genes are TRBV7-9 and TRBJ2-2; D may be TRBD2 (7 bases). The CDR3 spans 15 residues. Germline-derived CDR1 and CDR2 are SEHNR and FQNEAQ (reference sequence). V dropped 5 bases and J dropped 3 bases, with 13 bases sitting between them. Variable domain in full (rest from reference TRBV7-9 and TRBJ2-2): DTGVSQNPRHKITKRGQNVTFRCDPISEHNRLYWYRQTLGQGPEFLTYFQNEAQLEKSRLLSDRFSAERPKGSFSTLEIQRTEQGDSAMYLCASSPRGGDTGELFFGEGSRLTVL.

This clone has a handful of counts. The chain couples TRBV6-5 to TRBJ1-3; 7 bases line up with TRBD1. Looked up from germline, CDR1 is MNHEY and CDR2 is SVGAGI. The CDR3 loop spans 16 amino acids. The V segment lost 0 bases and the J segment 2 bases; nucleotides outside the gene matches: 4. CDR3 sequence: CASSYSTGKAGNTIYF. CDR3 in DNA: TGTGCCAGCAGTTACTCGACAGGGAAGGCTGGAAACACCATATATTTT.